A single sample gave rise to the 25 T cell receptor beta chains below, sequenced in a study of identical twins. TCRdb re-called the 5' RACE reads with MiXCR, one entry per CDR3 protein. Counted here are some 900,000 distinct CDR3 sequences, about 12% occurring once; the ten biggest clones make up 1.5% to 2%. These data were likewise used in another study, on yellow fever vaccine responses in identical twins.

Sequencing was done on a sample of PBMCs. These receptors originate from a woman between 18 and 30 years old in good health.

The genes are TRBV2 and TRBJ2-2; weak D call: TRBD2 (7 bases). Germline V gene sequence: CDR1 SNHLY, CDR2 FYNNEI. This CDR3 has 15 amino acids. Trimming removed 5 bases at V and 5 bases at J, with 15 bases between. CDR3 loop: CASSRTRGRTGELFF. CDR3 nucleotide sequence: TGTGCCAGCAGTCGGACTAGGGGGAGGACCGGGGAGCTGTTTTTT.

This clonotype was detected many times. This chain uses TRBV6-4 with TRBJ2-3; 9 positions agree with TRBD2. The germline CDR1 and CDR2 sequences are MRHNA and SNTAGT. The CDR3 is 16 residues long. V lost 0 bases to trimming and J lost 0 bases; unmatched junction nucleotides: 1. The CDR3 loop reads CASSDSAGGSTDTQYF. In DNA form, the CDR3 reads TGTGCCAGCAGTGACTCTGCGGGGGGGAGCACAGATACGCAGTATTTT.

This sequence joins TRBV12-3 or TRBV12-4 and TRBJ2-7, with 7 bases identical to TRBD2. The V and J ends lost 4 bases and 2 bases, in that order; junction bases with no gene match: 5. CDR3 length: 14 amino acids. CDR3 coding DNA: TGTGCCAGCAGTTGGGAGGGAGGGACCTACGAGCAGTACTTC. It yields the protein CASSWEGGTYEQYF.

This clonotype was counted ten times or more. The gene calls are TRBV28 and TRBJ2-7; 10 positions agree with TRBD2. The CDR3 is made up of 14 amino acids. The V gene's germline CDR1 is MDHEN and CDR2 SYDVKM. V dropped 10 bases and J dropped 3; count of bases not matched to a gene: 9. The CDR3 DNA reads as TGTGCCACGAAGAATATAGCGGGAGGCTACGAGCAGTACTTC. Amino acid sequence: CATKNIAGGYEQYF.

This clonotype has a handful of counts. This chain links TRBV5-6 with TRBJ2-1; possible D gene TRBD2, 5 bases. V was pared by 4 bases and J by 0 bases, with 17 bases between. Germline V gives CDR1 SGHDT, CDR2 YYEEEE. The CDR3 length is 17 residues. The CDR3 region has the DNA TGTGCCAGCAGCACGGCCCTAGCTACCGGCTCCTACAATGAGCAGTTCTTC. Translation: CASSTALATGSYNEQFF.

The CDR3 DNA sequence: TGTGCCAGCAGTTTATCGGGGGAACTGATAAACACCGGGGAGCTGTTTTTT. Translating it yields CASSLSGELINTGELFF. The rearrangement uses TRBV28 and TRBJ2-2, with D tentatively TRBD2 (6 bases). V was trimmed by 1 base and J by 2 bases, leaving 14 bases between them. The CDR3 length is 17 residues. Germline CDR1 reads MDHEN; CDR2 reads SYDVKM.

DNA for the CDR3: TGTGCCAGCAGTGTTGGACTGGGAGAGCAGTACTTC. Its translation: CASSVGLGEQYF. J is TRBJ2-7 and V is TRBV12-3 or TRBV12-4; possible D gene TRBD2, 5 bases. The CDR3 is made up of 12 amino acids. Between the trimmed V and J ends, which lost 5 bases and 7 bases, there was a span of 12 bases.

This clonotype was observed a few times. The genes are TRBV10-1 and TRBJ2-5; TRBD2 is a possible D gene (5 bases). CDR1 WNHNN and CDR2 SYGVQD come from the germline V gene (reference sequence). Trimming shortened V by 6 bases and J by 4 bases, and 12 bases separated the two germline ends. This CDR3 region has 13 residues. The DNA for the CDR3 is TGCGCCAGCAGCGGCGTACTAGGAGAGACCCAGTACTTC. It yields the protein CASSGVLGETQYF.

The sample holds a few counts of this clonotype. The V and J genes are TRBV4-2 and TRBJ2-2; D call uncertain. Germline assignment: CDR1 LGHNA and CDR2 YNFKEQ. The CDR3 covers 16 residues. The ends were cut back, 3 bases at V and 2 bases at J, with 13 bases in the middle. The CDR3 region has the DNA TGTGCCAGCAGCCAGAGTCTCCCAACTAACACCGGGGAGCTGTTTTTT. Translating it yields CASSQSLPTNTGELFF.

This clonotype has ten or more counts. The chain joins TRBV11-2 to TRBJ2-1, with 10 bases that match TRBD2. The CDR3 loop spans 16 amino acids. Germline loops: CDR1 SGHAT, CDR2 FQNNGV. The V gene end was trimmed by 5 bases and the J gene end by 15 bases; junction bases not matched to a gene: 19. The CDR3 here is CASSPLRASGGPNGFF. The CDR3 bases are TGTGCCAGCAGCCCGCTTCGAGCTAGCGGGGGTCCTAACGGGTTCTTC.

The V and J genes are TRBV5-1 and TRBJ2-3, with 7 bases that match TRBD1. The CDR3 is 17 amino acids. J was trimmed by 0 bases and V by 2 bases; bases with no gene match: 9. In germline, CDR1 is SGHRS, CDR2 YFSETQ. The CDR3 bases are TGCGCCAGCAGCTTAACACTGACAGGGTCTAGCACAGATACGCAGTATTTT. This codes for CASSLTLTGSSTDTQYF.

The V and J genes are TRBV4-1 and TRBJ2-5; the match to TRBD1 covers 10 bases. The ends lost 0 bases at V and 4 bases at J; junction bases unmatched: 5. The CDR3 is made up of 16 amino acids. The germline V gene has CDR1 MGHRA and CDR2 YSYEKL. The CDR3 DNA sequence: TGCGCCAGCAGCCAAGAGGACAGGGGGATCAGAGAGACCCAGTACTTC. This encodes CASSQEDRGIRETQYF.

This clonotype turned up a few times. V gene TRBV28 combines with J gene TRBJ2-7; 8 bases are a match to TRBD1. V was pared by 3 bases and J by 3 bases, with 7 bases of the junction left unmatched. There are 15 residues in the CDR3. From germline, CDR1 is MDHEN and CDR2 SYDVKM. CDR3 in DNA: TGTGCCAGCAGTTTCGTCAGGGGGCCTGACTACGAGCAGTACTTC. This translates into CASSFVRGPDYEQYF. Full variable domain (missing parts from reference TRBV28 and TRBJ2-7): DVKVTQSSRYLVKRTGEKVFLECVQDMDHENMFWYRQDPGLGLRLIYFSYDVKMKEKGDIPEGYSVSREKKERFSLILESASTNQTSMYLCASSFVRGPDYEQYFGPGTRLTVT.

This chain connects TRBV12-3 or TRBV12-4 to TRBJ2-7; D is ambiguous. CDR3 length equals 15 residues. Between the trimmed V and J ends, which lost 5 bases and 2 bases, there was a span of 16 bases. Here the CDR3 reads CASSMTLNTPYEQYF. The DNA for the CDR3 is TGTGCCAGCAGTATGACACTTAATACTCCCTACGAGCAGTACTTC.

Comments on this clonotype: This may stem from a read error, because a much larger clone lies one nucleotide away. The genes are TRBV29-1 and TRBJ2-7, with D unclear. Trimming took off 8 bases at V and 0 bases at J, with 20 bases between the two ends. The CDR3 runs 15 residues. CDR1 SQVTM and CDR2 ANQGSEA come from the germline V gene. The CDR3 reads CSIKYLRLSSYEQYV. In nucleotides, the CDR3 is TGCAGCATTAAGTATCTCCGGTTATCCTCCTACGAGCAGTACGTC.

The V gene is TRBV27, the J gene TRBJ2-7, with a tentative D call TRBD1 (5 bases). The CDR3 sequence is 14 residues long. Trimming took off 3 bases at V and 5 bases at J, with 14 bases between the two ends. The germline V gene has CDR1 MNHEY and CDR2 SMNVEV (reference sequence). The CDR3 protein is CASSFFDSSDEQYV. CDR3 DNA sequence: TGTGCCAGCAGTTTTTTCGACAGTTCTGACGAGCAGTACGTC.

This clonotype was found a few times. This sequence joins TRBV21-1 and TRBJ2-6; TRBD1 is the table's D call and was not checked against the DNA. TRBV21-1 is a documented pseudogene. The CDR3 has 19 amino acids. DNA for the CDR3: TGTGCCAGCAGCAAAGGGGTGGGGACAGTACCCTCTGGGGCCAACGTCCTGACTTTC. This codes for CASSKGVGTVPSGANVLTF.

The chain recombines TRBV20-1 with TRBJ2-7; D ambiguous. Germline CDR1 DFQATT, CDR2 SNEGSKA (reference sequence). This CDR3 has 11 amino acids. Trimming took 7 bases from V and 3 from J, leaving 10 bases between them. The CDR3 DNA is TGCAGTGGGATGGACCACTACGAGCAGTACGTC. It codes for CSGMDHYEQYV.

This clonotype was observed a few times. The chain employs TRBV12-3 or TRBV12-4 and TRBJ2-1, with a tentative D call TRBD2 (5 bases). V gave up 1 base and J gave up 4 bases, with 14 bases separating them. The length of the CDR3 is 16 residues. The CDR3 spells CASSLVSGKGYNEQFF. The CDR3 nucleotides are TGTGCCAGCAGTTTAGTTTCGGGGAAAGGGTACAATGAGCAGTTCTTC.

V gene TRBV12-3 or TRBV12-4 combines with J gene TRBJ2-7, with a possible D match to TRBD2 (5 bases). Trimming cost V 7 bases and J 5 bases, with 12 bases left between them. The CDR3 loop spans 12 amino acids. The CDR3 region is CASTLGGHEQYF. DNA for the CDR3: TGTGCCAGCACCTTGGGCGGGCACGAGCAGTACTTC.

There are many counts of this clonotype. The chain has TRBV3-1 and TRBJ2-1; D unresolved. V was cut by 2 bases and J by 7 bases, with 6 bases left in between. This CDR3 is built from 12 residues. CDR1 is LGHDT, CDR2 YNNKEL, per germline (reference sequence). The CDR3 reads CASSQMGNEQFF. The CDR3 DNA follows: TGTGCCAGCAGCCAAATGGGAAATGAGCAGTTCTTC.

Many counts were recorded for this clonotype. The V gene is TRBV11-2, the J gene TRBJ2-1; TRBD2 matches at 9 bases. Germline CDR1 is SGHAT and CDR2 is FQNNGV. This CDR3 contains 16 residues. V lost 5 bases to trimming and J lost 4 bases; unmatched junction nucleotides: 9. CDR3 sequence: CASSLRLADSYNEQFF. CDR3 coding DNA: TGTGCCAGCAGCCTTAGACTAGCGGATAGTTACAATGAGCAGTTCTTC.

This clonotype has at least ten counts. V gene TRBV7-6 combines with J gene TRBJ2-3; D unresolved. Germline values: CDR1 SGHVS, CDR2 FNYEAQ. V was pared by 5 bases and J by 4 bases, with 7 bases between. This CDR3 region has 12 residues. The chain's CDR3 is CASSRTPDTQYF. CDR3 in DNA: TGTGCCAGCAGCCGGACCCCAGATACGCAGTATTTT.

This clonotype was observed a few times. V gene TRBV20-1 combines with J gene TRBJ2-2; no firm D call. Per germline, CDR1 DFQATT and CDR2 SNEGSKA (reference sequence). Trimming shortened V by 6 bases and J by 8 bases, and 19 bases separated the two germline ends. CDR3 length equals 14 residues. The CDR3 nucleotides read TGCAGTGCAACCCGACTCGGCGCCATGGGGGAGCTGTTTTTT. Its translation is CSATRLGAMGELFF.

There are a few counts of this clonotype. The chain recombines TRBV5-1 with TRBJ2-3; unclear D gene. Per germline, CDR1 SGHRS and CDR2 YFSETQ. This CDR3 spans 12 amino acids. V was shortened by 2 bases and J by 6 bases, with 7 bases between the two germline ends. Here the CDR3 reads CASSFNMDTQYF. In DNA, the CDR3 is TGCGCCAGCAGCTTCAACATGGATACGCAGTATTTT.